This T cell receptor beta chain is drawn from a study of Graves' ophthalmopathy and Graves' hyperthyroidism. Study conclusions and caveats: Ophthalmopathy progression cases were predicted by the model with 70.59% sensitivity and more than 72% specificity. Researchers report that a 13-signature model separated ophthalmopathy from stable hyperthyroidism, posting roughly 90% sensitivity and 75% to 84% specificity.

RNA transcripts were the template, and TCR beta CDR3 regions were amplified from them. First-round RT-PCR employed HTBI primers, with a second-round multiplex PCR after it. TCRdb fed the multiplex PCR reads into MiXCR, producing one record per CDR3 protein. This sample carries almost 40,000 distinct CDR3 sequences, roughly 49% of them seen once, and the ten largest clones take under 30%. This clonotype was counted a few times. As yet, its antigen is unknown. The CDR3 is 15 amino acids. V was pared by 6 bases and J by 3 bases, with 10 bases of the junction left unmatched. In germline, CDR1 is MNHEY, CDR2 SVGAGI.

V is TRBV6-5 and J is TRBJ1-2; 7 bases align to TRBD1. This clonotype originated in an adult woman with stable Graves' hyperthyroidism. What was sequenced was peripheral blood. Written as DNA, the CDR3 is TGTGCCAGCAGCTATGGGATTCAGGGGGACTATGGCTACACCTTC. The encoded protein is CASSYGIQGDYGYTF.